This TCR beta chain was observed in a study of blood T cell repertoires in COVID-19. Study as a whole: COVID-19 samples collected from the United States, Italy and Spain covered acute and convalescent phases.

This clone was counted only a few times. Source study methods: The authors estimated nucleated cell counts from reference gene primer amplification. Sequenced by immunoSEQ multiplex PCR; TCRdb stores in-frame clones only, minus some. V and J calls and clone size are given by that table; D and trimming were obtained from the DNA. The sample contains some 200,000 clones, 70% to 90% of which appear only once. The clonotype comes from a woman between 45 and 65 years old with active or convalescent COVID-19. The specimen was peripheral blood.

This CDR3 is CASSPIGTGSDTQYF. CDR3 DNA sequence: TGTGCCAGCAGCCCGATCGGGACAGGGTCAGATACGCAGTATTTT. The chain recombines TRBV7-6 with TRBJ2-3; 9 bases line up with TRBD1. The CDR3 totals 15 residues. Germline V gives CDR1 SGHVS, CDR2 FNYEAQ. The trim removed 5 bases at V and 4 bases at J, leaving 7 bases unmatched. Complete variable domain (other parts from reference TRBV7-6 and TRBJ2-3): GAGVSQSPRYKVTKRGQDVALRCDPISGHVSLYWYRQALGQGPEFLTYFNYEAQQDKSGLPNDRFSAERPEGSISTLTIQRTEQRDSAMYRCASSPIGTGSDTQYFGPGTRLTVL.